This is a list of T cell receptor beta chains from one sample in a study of monozygotic twins with inflammatory bowel disease. TCRdb reprocessed the 5' RACE reads, with one entry per CDR3 protein and no DNA. The table lists 300,000 to 400,000 distinct CDR3 sequences. The sequencing sample was made of blood. The receptors here all came from a human donor with ulcerative colitis or Crohn's disease, or a healthy co-twin of an affected twin (not recorded which). CDR3s include the opening cysteine and the closing phenylalanine or tryptophan.

j_call v_call cdr3_aa
TRBJ1-4 TRBV30 CAWSVGGGGEKLFF
TRBJ2-2 TRBV5-1 CASSLEGHAGELFF
TRBJ2-3 TRBV29-1 CSVSGTASTDTQYF
TRBJ2-7 TRBV12-3/TRBV12-4 CASSLALGKRYEQYF
TRBJ1-5 TRBV7-2 CASSLAWGYNQPQHF
TRBJ2-2 TRBV6-1 CASSDRDRDTGELFF
TRBJ2-4 TRBV2 CASSDDLAKNIQYF
TRBJ2-7 TRBV7-2 CASSPDRNKLYEQYF
TRBJ1-3 TRBV11-2 CASSSILSGNTIYF
TRBJ2-5 TRBV14 CASSQGRRQTQETQYF
TRBJ2-1 TRBV5-1 CASSWEGQRRPNEQFF
TRBJ2-3 TRBV5-1 CASSLGHSTDTQYF
TRBJ1-5 TRBV12-3/TRBV12-4 CASSRPLAPFESQHF
TRBJ1-4 TRBV20-1 CSASGTAKLFF
TRBJ2-2 TRBV7-8 CASSSPIRRDRVTGELFF
TRBJ1-2 TRBV6-5 CASTDPPNYGYTF